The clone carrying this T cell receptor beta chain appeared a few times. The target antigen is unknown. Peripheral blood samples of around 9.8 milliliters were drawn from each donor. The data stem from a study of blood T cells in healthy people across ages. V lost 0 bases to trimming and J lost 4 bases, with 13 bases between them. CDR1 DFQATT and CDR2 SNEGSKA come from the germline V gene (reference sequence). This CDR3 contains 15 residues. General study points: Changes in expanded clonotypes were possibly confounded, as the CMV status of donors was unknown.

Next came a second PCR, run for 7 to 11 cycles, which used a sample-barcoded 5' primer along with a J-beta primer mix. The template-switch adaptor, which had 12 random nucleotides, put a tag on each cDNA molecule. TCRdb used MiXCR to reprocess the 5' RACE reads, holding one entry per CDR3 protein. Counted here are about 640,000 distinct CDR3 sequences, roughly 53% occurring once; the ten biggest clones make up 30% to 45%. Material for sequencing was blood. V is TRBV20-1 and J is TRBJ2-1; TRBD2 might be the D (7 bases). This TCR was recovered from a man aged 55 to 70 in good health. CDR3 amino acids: CSARDARGGYNEQFF. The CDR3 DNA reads TGCAGTGCTAGAGATGCGAGGGGGGGATACAATGAGCAGTTCTTC.